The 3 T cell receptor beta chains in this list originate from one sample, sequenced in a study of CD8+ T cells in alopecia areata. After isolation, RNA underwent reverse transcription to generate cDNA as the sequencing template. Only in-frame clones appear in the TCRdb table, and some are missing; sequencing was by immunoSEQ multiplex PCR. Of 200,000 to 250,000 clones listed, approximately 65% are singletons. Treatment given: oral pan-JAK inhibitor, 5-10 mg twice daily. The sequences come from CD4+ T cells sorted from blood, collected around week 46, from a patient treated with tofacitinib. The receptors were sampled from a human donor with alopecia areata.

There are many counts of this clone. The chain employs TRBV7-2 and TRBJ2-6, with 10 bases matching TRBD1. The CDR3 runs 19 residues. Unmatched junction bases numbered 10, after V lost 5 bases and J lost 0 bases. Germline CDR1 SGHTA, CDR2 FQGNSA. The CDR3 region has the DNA TGTGCCAGCAGCCTTCGAGGAGGGACAGGGGTCTCTGGGGCCAACGTCCTGACTTTC. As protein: CASSLRGGTGVSGANVLTF.

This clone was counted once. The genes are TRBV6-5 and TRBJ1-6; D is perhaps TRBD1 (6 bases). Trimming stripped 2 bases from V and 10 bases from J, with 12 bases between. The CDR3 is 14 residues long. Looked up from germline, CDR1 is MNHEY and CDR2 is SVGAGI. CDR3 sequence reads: CASSYLNRVSPLHF. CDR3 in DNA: TGTGCCAGCAGTTACCTTAACAGGGTCTCACCCCTCCACTTT.

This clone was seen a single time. The CDR3 DNA is TGTGCCAGTAGTAGTAGGACACCATCCCTTTACAATGAGCAGTTCTTC. This codes for CASSSRTPSLYNEQFF. The V call is TRBV19, the J call TRBJ2-1; a possible D gene is TRBD1 (5 bases). Trimming left V 4 bases short and J 4 bases short, with 17 bases between. This CDR3 region has 16 residues. Germline CDR1 reads LNHDA; CDR2 reads SQIVND (reference sequence).